One sample yielded the 25 T cell receptor beta chains listed below, sequenced in a study of OX40 agonist ivuxolimab in advanced cancers. The protocol was immunoSEQ multiplex PCR, while the TCRdb copy is restricted to in-frame clones and leaves out a portion. This table has roughly 66,000 clones, around 86% appearing once. The specimen comprised CD4+ or CD8+ T cells sorted from blood, sampled in a trial of the OX40 agonist ivuxolimab. These receptors originate from an adult with an advanced solid tumor such as melanoma, head and neck, liver or kidney cancer.

The table lists this clone with a few counts. The V and J genes are TRBV6-5 and TRBJ1-2; possibly TRBD1 for D (5 bases). Germline V gene data show CDR1 as MNHEY and CDR2 as SVGAGI. V gave up 4 bases and J gave up 5 bases, with 17 bases separating them. The CDR3 spans 15 residues. The CDR3 sequence is CASSFRGEAGYGYTF. CDR3 in DNA: TGTGCCAGCAGTTTCCGGGGGGAGGCCGGGTATGGCTACACCTTC.

This clone was seen a handful of times. V usage is TRBV9 and J usage is TRBJ2-2; 15 bases match TRBD2. The CDR3 loop spans 18 amino acids. Germline trimming cut 3 bases from V and 7 bases from J; bases unmatched to any gene: 10. Germline V gene data show CDR1 as SGDLS and CDR2 as YYNGEE. The DNA for the CDR3 is TGTGCCAGCAGCGCCGGGACTAGCGGGAGGAGGAAGGGCGGGGAGCTGTTTTTT. Residues: CASSAGTSGRRKGGELFF.

The rearrangement uses TRBV19 and TRBJ2-6; no definite D call. Germline values: CDR1 LNHDA, CDR2 SQIVND (reference sequence). V was pared by 5 bases and J by 1 base, with 6 bases between. The CDR3 runs 14 residues. The CDR3 loop reads CASSLSSGANVLTF. The CDR3 coding sequence is TGTGCCAGTAGTTTAAGTTCTGGGGCCAACGTCCTGACTTTC.

V and J are TRBV6-5 and TRBJ2-1; TRBD2 matches at 8 bases. V lost 7 bases to trimming and J lost 4 bases; unmatched junction nucleotides: 6. Germline CDR1 is MNHEY and CDR2 is SVGAGI. The CDR3 is 14 residues long. This CDR3 reads CASTMGTSYNEQFF. The CDR3 region has the DNA TGTGCCAGCACCATGGGGACTAGTTACAATGAGCAGTTCTTC.

This clone was observed many times. V usage is TRBV11-2 and J usage is TRBJ1-2; 7 bases are shared with TRBD1. Germline CDR1 SGHAT, CDR2 FQNNGV. The ends lost 4 bases at V and 4 bases at J; junction bases unmatched: 12. The CDR3 spans 16 residues. CDR3 coding DNA: TGTGCCAGCAGCTCCAATACCGGGACAGATCGCTATGGCTACACCTTC. It yields the protein CASSSNTGTDRYGYTF.

The J gene is TRBJ2-3, the V gene TRBV19, with no clear D. This CDR3 spans 14 amino acids. Germline values: CDR1 LNHDA, CDR2 SQIVND (reference sequence). V was clipped by 6 bases and J by 0 bases, with 10 bases between them. The CDR3 protein is CASRFSTSTDTQYF. DNA of the CDR3: TGTGCCAGTAGGTTTAGTACTAGCACAGATACGCAGTATTTT.

The chain uses TRBV6-6 and TRBJ1-2; 7 positions match TRBD1. The V segment lost 2 bases and the J segment 5 bases; nucleotides outside the gene matches: 5. Germline lookup yields CDR1 MNHNY and CDR2 SVGAGI (reference sequence). This CDR3 has 14 amino acids. CDR3 coding DNA: TGTGCCAGCAGTTACCGACAGGGTAATTATGGCTACACCTTC. Its translation: CASSYRQGNYGYTF.

The gene calls are TRBV7-2 and TRBJ1-2, with unresolved D. This CDR3 is built from 15 residues. Germline lookup yields CDR1 SGHTA and CDR2 FQGNSA. Trimming removed 8 bases from V and 4 bases from J, with 20 bases in between. The CDR3, as DNA: TGTGCCAGCTTCCTTTTACGTGCCACCGCCTATGGCTACACCTTC. Protein: CASFLLRATAYGYTF. Variable domain in full (rest from reference TRBV7-2 and TRBJ1-2): GAGVSQSPSNKVTEKGKDVELRCDPISGHTALYWYRQSLGQGLEFLIYFQGNSAPDKSGLPSDRFSAERTGGSVSTLTIQRTQQEDSAVYLCASFLLRATAYGYTFGSGTRLTVV.

This chain links TRBV7-3 with TRBJ2-1, with a weak D call TRBD2 (6 bases). Trimming removed 6 bases at V and 0 bases at J, with 12 bases between. This CDR3 region has 15 residues. Germline V CDR1 and CDR2: SGHTA, FQGTGA. This chain's CDR3 is CASSAGGSSYNEQFF. The DNA for the CDR3 is TGTGCCAGCAGTGCAGGAGGGAGCTCCTACAATGAGCAGTTCTTC.

The genes are TRBV11-3 and TRBJ2-5, with a tentative D call TRBD1 (5 bases). The length of the CDR3 is 17 residues. Germline V gene lookup returns CDR1 SGHNT and CDR2 YENEEA. V lost 5 bases and J lost 5, with 24 bases in between. Here the CDR3 reads CASSQLFGGGHSETQYF. The CDR3 region has the DNA TGTGCCAGCAGCCAGTTATTCGGTGGTGGACATTCGGAGACCCAGTACTTC.

This clone turned up a few times. This chain joins TRBV18 and TRBJ1-1; no clear D. V dropped 0 bases and J dropped 3 bases, with 17 bases sitting between them. Germline CDR1 KGHSH, CDR2 LQKENI. There are 17 residues in the CDR3. Here the CDR3 DNA reads TGTGCCAGCTCACCACCAGCGTACAAAAGTCCTGACACTGAAGCTTTCTTT. Translated, it gives CASSPPAYKSPDTEAFF.

V usage is TRBV27 and J usage is TRBJ2-7; 11 bases agree with TRBD1. The CDR3 has 16 amino acids. With 7 bases clipped from V and 3 bases from J, the junction kept 11 bases outside the gene matches. The germline V gene has CDR1 MNHEY and CDR2 SMNVEV (reference sequence). This chain's CDR3 is CASTPLPGQGVYEQYF. The CDR3 bases are TGTGCCAGCACCCCACTCCCGGGACAGGGGGTCTACGAGCAGTACTTC.

The chain recombines TRBV15 with TRBJ1-4; 9 nucleotides agree with TRBD1. The CDR3 has 14 residues. Germline CDR1 and CDR2: LNHNV and YYDKDF (reference sequence). With 3 bases clipped from V and 5 bases from J, the junction kept 1 base outside the gene matches. CDR3 DNA sequence: TGTGCCACCAGCAGGGGACAGGGAAATGAAAAACTGTTTTTT. Its translation: CATSRGQGNEKLFF. The variable domain in full, with the rest retrieved from reference TRBV15 and TRBJ1-4, is DAMVIQNPRYQVTQFGKPVTLSCSQTLNHNVMYWYQQKSSQAPKLLFHYYDKDFNNEADTPDNFQSRRPNTSFCFLDIRSPGLGDTAMYLCATSRGQGNEKLFFGSGTQLSVL.

The CDR3 here is CASSLGSGNPTDTQYF. CDR3 bases: TGTGCCAGCAGCTTAGGTAGCGGGAACCCCACAGATACGCAGTATTTT. V and J are TRBV7-6 and TRBJ2-3; TRBD2 matches 8 bases. The CDR3 extends over 16 amino acids. CDR1 and CDR2 (germline): SGHVS, FNYEAQ. With V trimmed by 1 base and J by 2 bases, 5 bases remained unmatched.

The J gene is TRBJ1-1, the V gene TRBV7-8; D gene ambiguous. Germline assignment: CDR1 SGHVS and CDR2 FQNEAQ. V was clipped by 1 base and J by 3 bases, with 12 bases between them. The CDR3 contains 15 residues. The CDR3 bases are TGTGCCAGCAGCTTAGAAGGCCCAGACCACACTGAAGCTTTCTTT. Translation gives CASSLEGPDHTEAFF.

The V and J genes are TRBV7-2 and TRBJ1-1; D call uncertain. The CDR3 has 11 residues. CDR1 is SGHTA and CDR2 is FQGNSA in the germline V gene. V was pared by 5 bases and J by 8 bases, with 9 bases between. The CDR3 sequence is CASSERIEAFF. The CDR3 nucleotides are TGTGCCAGCAGCGAACGGATCGAAGCTTTCTTT.

The chain uses TRBV7-2 and TRBJ1-2; no clear D gene. This CDR3 spans 12 amino acids. The germline V gene encodes CDR1 SGHTA and CDR2 FQGNSA. V lost 8 bases and J 8 bases, leaving 15 bases between the germline ends. For the CDR3, the DNA is TGTGCCAGCGATCTAGTATTGGTCGGCTACACCTTC. Translating gives CASDLVLVGYTF.

The gene calls are TRBV11-3 and TRBJ2-3; TRBD1 might be the D (6 bases). There are 17 residues in the CDR3. V lost 0 bases and J 2 bases, leaving 15 bases between the germline ends. Germline V lookup: CDR1 SGHNT, CDR2 YENEEA. CDR3 DNA: TGTGCCAGCAGCTTAGAGGGGGCTCATTACCACACAGATACGCAGTATTTT. Residues: CASSLEGAHYHTDTQYF.

The chain couples TRBV27 to TRBJ2-7; D is uncertain. This CDR3 contains 13 residues. The V end was cut by 3 bases, the J end by 3 bases, with 9 bases between. The V gene's germline CDR1 is MNHEY and CDR2 SMNVEV (reference sequence). The chain's CDR3 is CASSFGGYYEQYF. The CDR3 DNA reads as TGTGCCAGCAGTTTCGGTGGGTACTACGAGCAGTACTTC.

This clone was observed a single time. V is TRBV11-2 and J is TRBJ1-1; D ambiguous. From germline, CDR1 is SGHAT and CDR2 FQNNGV. V dropped 5 bases and J dropped 0 bases, with 7 bases sitting between them. This CDR3 region has 13 residues. Here the CDR3 DNA reads TGTGCCAGCAGCCCCTACTTGAACACTGAAGCTTTCTTT. This gives the protein CASSPYLNTEAFF. The complete variable domain, with remaining parts taken from reference TRBV11-2 and TRBJ1-1, reads EAGVAQSPRYKIIEKRQSVAFWCNPISGHATLYWYQQILGQGPKLLIQFQNNGVVDDSQLPKDRFSAERLKGVDSTLKIQPAKLEDSAVYLCASSPYLNTEAFFGQGTRLTVV.

The gene calls are TRBV14 and TRBJ2-7; D remains unclear. The V end lost 2 bases, the J end lost 2 bases, and 4 bases lay between the germline ends. Germline V CDR1 and CDR2: SGHDN, FVKESK. CDR3 length: 12 amino acids. The DNA for the CDR3 is TGTGCCAGCAGCCAAAACACCTACGAGCAGTACTTC. This codes for CASSQNTYEQYF.

The chain combines TRBV10-2 with TRBJ2-7; TRBD1 might be the D (5 bases). Germline V lookup: CDR1 WSHSY, CDR2 SAAADI. The CDR3 contains 12 residues. Trimming removed 5 bases at V and 6 bases at J, with 11 bases between. CDR3 protein: CASSQGNLEQYF. DNA for the CDR3: TGCGCCAGCAGTCAGGGTAACCTCGAGCAGTACTTC.

The V and J genes are TRBV5-1 and TRBJ2-2; D may be TRBD2 (6 bases). The V gene's germline CDR1 is SGHRS and CDR2 YFSETQ. The CDR3 extends over 15 amino acids. V was shortened by 1 base and J by 5 bases, with 12 bases between the two germline ends. CDR3 DNA sequence: TGCGCCAGCAGCTTGTATACGGGAGAGACCGGGGAGCTGTTTTTT. Translating it yields CASSLYTGETGELFF. Full variable domain (rest looked up from reference TRBV5-1 and TRBJ2-2): KAGVTQTPRYLIKTRGQQVTLSCSPISGHRSVSWYQQTPGQGLQFLFEYFSETQRNKGNFPGRFSGRQFSNSRSEMNVSTLELGDSALYLCASSLYTGETGELFFGEGSRLTVL.

The V call is TRBV19, the J call TRBJ2-3; no firm D call. V lost 1 base and J lost 4, with 9 bases in between. This CDR3 region has 14 residues. Germline V gene lookup returns CDR1 LNHDA and CDR2 SQIVND (reference sequence). Here the CDR3 DNA reads TGTGCCAGTAGTATAGGCGCGGTCGCAGATACGCAGTATTTT. Protein product: CASSIGAVADTQYF. Looking up the rest from reference TRBV19 and TRBJ2-3 gives the full variable domain: DGGITQSPKYLFRKEGQNVTLSCEQNLNHDAMYWYRQDPGQGLRLIYYSQIVNDFQKGDIAEGYSVSREKKESFPLTVTSAQKNPTAFYLCASSIGAVADTQYFGPGTRLTVL.

As regards this clone: Distinct nucleotide sequences in the sample also encode this CDR3. The V call is TRBV18, the J call TRBJ2-7; no definite D call. The CDR3 runs 13 residues. Germline values: CDR1 KGHSH, CDR2 LQKENI. Trimming shortened V by 3 bases and J by 7 bases, and 13 bases separated the two germline ends. The CDR3 DNA sequence: TGTGCCAGCTCACCGCCGGTGGGTGAGGAGCAGTACTTC. It codes for CASSPPVGEEQYF.